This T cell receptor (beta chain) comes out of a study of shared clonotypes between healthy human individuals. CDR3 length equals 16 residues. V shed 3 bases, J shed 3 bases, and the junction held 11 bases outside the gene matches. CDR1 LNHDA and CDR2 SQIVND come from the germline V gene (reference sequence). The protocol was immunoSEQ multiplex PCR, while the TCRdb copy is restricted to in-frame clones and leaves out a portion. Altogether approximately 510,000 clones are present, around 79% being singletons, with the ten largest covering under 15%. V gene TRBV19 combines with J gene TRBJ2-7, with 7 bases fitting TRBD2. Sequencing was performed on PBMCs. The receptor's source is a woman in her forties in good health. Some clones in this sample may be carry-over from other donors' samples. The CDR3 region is CASSIQAGLTHYEQYF. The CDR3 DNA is TGTGCCAGTAGTATCCAAGCGGGACTGACCCACTACGAGCAGTACTTC.